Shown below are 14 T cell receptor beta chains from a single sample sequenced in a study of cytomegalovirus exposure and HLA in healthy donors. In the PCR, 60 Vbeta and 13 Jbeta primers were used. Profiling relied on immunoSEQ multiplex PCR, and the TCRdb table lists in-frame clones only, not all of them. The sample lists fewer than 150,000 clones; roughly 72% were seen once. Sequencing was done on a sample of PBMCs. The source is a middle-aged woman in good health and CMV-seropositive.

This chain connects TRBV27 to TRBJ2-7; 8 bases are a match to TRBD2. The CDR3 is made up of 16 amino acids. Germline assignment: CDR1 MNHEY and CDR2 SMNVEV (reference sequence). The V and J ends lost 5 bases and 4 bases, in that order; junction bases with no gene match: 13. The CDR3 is CASSQLSGRGFYEQYF. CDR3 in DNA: TGTGCCAGCAGTCAACTCAGCGGGAGAGGATTTTACGAGCAGTACTTC.

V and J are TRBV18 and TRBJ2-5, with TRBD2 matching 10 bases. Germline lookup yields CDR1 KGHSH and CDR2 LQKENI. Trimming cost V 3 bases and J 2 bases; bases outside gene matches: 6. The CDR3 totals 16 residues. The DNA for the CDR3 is TGTGCCAGCTCACCTCAGCGGGGGGGAATTCAAGAGACCCAGTACTTC. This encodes CASSPQRGGIQETQYF.

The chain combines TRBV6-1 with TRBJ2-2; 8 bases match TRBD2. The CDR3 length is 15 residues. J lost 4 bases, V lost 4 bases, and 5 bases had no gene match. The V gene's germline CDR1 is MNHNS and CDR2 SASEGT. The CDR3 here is CASSGSGELTGELFF. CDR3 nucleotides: TGTGCCAGCAGTGGTAGCGGGGAGCTCACCGGGGAGCTGTTTTTT.

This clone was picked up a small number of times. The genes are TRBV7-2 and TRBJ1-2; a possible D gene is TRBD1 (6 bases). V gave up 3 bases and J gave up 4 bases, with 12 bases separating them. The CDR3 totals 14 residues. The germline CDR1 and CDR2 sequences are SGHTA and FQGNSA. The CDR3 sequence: CASSLGGAGYGYTF. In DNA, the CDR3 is TGTGCCAGCAGCTTGGGGGGGGCTGGCTATGGCTACACCTTC. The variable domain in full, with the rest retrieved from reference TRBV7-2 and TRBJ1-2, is GAGVSQSPSNKVTEKGKDVELRCDPISGHTALYWYRQSLGQGLEFLIYFQGNSAPDKSGLPSDRFSAERTGGSVSTLTIQRTQQEDSAVYLCASSLGGAGYGYTFGSGTRLTVV.

CDR3 nucleotide sequence: TGTGCCAGCAGTGAAGGGGCAGGTAGTTCCTACGAGCAGTACTTC. Protein sequence: CASSEGAGSSYEQYF. This sequence joins TRBV6-1 and TRBJ2-7, with D uncertain. V lost 1 base and J lost 1, with 11 bases in between. CDR3 length equals 15 residues. Germline assignment: CDR1 MNHNS and CDR2 SASEGT.

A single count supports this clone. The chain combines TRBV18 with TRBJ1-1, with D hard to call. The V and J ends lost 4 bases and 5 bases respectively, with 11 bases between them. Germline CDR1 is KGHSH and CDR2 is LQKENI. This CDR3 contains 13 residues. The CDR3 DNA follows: TGTGCCAGCTCACAGACCGGGTGGACTGAAGCTTTCTTT. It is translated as CASSQTGWTEAFF.

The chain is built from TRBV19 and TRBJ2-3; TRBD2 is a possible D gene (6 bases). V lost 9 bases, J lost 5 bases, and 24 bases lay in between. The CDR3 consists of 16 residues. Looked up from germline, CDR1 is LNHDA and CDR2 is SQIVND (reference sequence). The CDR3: CASARRTGVGLDTQYF. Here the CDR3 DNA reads TGTGCCAGCGCCCGGCGGACGGGAGTGGGGTTAGATACGCAGTATTTT.

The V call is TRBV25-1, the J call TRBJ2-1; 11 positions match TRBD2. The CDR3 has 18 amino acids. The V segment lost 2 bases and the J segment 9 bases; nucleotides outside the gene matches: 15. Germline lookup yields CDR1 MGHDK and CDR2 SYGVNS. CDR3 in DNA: TGTGCCAGCAGTGAACACCCCGCCACTAGCGGGAGAGTCGCTGAGCAGTTCTTC. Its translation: CASSEHPATSGRVAEQFF.

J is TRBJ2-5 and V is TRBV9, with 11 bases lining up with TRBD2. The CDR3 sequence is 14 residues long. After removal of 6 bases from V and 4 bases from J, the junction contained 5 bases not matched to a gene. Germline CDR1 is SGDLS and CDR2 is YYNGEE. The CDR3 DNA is TGTGCCAGCAACCCTCTAGCGGGAGGAGAGACCCAGTACTTC. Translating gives CASNPLAGGETQYF. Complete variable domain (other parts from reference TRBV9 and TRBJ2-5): DSGVTQTPKHLITATGQRVTLRCSPRSGDLSVYWYQQSLDQGLQFLIQYYNGEERAKGNILERFSAQQFPDLHSELNLSSLELGDSALYFCASNPLAGGETQYFGPGTRLLVL.

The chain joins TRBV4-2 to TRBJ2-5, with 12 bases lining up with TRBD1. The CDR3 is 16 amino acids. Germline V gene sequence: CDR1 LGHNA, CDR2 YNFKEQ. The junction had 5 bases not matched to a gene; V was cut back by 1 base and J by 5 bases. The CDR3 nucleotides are TGTGCCAGCAGCCAAGGGGGACAGGGGGCATTGGAGACCCAGTACTTC. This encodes CASSQGGQGALETQYF.

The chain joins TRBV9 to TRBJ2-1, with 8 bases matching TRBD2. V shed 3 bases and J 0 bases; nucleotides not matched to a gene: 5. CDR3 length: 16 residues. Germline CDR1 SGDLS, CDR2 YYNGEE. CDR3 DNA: TGTGCCAGCAGCGCCCCGGGGGGGCTCTCCTACAATGAGCAGTTCTTC. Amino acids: CASSAPGGLSYNEQFF. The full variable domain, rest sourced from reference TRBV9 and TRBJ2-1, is DSGVTQTPKHLITATGQRVTLRCSPRSGDLSVYWYQQSLDQGLQFLIQYYNGEERAKGNILERFSAQQFPDLHSELNLSSLELGDSALYFCASSAPGGLSYNEQFFGPGTRLTVL.

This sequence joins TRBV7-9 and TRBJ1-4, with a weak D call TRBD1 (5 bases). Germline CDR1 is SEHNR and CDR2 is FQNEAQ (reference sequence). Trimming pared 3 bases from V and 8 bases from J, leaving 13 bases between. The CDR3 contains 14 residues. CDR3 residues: CASSFPGLGEKLFF. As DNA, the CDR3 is TGTGCCAGCAGCTTCCCGGGACTAGGAGAAAAACTGTTTTTT.

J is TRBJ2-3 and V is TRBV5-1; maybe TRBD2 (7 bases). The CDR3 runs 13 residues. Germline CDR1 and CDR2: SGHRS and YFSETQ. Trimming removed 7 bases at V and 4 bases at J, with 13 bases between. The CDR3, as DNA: TGCGCCAGCGGGGGGGGCAGGGCAGATACGCAGTATTTT. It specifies CASGGGRADTQYF.

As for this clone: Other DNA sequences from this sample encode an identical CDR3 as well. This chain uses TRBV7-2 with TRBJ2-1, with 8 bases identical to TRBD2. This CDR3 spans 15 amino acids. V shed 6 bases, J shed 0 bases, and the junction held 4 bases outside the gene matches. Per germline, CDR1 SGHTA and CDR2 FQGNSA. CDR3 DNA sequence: TGTGCCAGCAGTTTCAGCGGGAGCTCCTACAATGAGCAGTTCTTC. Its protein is CASSFSGSSYNEQFF. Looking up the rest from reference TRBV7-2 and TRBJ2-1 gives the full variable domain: GAGVSQSPSNKVTEKGKDVELRCDPISGHTALYWYRQSLGQGLEFLIYFQGNSAPDKSGLPSDRFSAERTGGSVSTLTIQRTQQEDSAVYLCASSFSGSSYNEQFFGPGTRLTVL.